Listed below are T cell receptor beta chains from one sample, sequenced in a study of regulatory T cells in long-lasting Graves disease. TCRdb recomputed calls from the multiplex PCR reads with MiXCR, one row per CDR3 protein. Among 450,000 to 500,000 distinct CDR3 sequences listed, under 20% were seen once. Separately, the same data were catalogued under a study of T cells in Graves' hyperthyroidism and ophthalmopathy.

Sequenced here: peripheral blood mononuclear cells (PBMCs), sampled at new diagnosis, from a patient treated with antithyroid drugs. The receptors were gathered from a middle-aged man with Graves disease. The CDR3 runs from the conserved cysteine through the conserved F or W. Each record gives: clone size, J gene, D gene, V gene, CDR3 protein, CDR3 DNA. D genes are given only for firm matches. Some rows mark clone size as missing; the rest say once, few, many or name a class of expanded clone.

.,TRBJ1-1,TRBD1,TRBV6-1,CASSEQGGPNTKAFF,TGTGCCAGCAGTGAACAGGGGGGCCCGAACACTAAAGCTTTCTTT
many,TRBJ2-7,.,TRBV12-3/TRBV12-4,CASSFVRTWYEQYF,TGTGCCAGCAGTTTTGTTAGGACTTGGTACGAGCAGTACTTC
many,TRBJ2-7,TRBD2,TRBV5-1,CASSMTSGRNYEQYF,TGCGCCAGCAGCATGACTAGCGGGCGCAACTACGAGCAGTACTTC
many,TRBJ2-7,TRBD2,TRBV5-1,CASSPGTSGNYEQYF,TGTGCCAGCAGTCCCGGGACTAGCGGCAACTACGAGCAGTACTTC
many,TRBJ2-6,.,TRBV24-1,CATSVGGNPGANVLTF,TGTGCCACCAGTGTTGGGGGAAACCCTGGGGCCAACGTCCTGACTTTC
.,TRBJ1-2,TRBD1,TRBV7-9,CASSLTGYEGYTF,TGTGCCAGCAGCTTGACAGGGTATGAGGGCTACACCTTC
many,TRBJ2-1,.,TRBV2,CASSVQGYNEQFF,TGTGCCAGCAGTGTACAGGGATACAATGAGCAGTTCTTC
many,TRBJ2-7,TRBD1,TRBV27,CASSFRTGGNEQYF,TGTGCCAGCAGTTTCCGGACAGGGGGGAACGAGCAGTACTTC
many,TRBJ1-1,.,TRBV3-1,CASSQAGAGNTEAFF,TGTGCCAGCAGCCAAGCGGGGGCAGGGAACACTGAAGCTTTCTTT
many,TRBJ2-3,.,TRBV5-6,CASSLGPGRDTQYF,TGTGCCAGCAGCCTCGGACCGGGTAGGGATACGCAGTATTTT
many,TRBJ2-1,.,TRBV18,CASSPIEGPYNEQFF,TGTGCCAGCTCACCCATCGAGGGGCCCTACAATGAGCAGTTCTTC
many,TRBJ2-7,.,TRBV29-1,CSVAGYYEQYF,TGCAGCGTTGCAGGTTACTACGAGCAGTACTTC
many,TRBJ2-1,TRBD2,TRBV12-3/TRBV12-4,CASRGTSGSYNEQFF,TGTGCCAGCAGAGGGACTAGCGGGTCGTACAATGAGCAGTTCTTC
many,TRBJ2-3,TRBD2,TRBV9,CASSVSGRVTDTQYF,TGTGCCAGCAGCGTGAGCGGGAGGGTCACAGATACGCAGTATTTT
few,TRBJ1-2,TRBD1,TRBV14,CASSQHQGDYGYTF,TGTGCCAGCAGCCAACATCAGGGGGACTATGGCTACACCTTC
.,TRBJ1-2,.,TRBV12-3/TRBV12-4,CASSLGRHRDGYTF,TGTGCCAGCAGTTTGGGCCGACATCGGGATGGCTACACCTTC
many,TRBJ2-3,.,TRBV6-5,CASSYSTGGDGTQYF,TGTGCCAGCAGTTACTCGACGGGCGGCGACGGTACGCAGTATTTT
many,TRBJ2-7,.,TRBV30,CACLQSAYEQYF,TGTGCCTGCCTACAAAGTGCCTACGAGCAGTACTTC
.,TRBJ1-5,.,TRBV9,CASSLRDGDNQPQHF,TGTGCCAGCAGCCTTAGGGACGGAGACAATCAGCCCCAGCATTTT
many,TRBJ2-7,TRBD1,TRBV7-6,CASSLNQGAYEQYF,TGTGCCAGCAGCCTAAATCAGGGGGCCTACGAGCAGTACTTC
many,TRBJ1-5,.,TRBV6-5,CASSYGGGGSNQPQHF,TGTGCCAGCAGTTACGGAGGGGGTGGTAGCAATCAGCCCCAGCATTTT
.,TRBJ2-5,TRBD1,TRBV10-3,CAISDPRGPGETQYF,TGTGCCATCAGTGACCCCAGGGGGCCGGGAGAGACCCAGTACTTC
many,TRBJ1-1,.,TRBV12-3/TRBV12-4,CASSSPPVTEAFF,TGTGCCAGCAGTAGCCCCCCGGTCACTGAAGCTTTCTTT
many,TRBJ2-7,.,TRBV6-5,CASSYPRGRRGSTNEQYF,TGTGCCAGCAGTTACCCTCGGGGCAGGCGAGGGTCTACTAACGAGCAGTACTTC
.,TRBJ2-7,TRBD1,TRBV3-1,CASSQKQGNPYEQYF,TGCGCCAGCAGCCAGAAACAGGGGAATCCCTACGAGCAGTACTTC